This TCR beta chain was recovered during a study of vaccination and CD4 T cells after COVID-19. Treatment in this sample: approximately nine-day PBMC culture with coronavirus spike peptide pools or control peptides (ViraFEST assay). The cultures had half their medium swapped for fresh IL-2 medium on days 3 and 7. Concerning this clonotype itself: The antigen remains unidentified.

Scientists ran DNA taken from cultured CD4+ T cells through the Oncomine TCR Beta short-read assay for sequencing. From the PCR reads, TCRdb called clonotypes with MiXCR, one entry per CDR3 protein. The sample lists 11,000 to 15,000 distinct CDR3 sequences; about 55% were seen once. This specimen was CD4+ T cells from blood, cultured in vitro, taken before SARS-CoV-2 vaccination. The TCR originated in a human donor who had recovered from COVID-19.

CDR3 bases: TGTGCCAGGTCGGGAATTAAGGGTCAAAACAGGGGGCCCAATCAGCCCCAGCATTTT. Encoded protein: CARSGIKGQNRGPNQPQHF. The chain employs TRBV21-1 and TRBJ1-5; the table's D gene call, TRBD1, was not cross checked with the DNA. TRBV21-1 is reported as a pseudogene. This CDR3 contains 19 residues.